The entry below describes one TCR beta chain. This entry belongs to a study of blood T cell repertoires in COVID-19. Study summary: Researchers got acute and convalescent COVID-19 samples from the United States, Italy and Spain. The cDNA or gDNA used as material had been derived from T cells, B-cell-depleted T cells, or PBMCs.

Methods used by the authors: Estimation of nucleated cell counts was performed using reference gene primer amplification. The table came from immunoSEQ multiplex PCR; TCRdb's copy has only in-frame clones and leaves some out. V and J calls and clone size are as listed in that table; D and trimming were resolved from the DNA. The sample holds 35,000 to 45,000 clones, about 86% seen once. The V end was cut by 5 bases, the J end by 2 bases, with 10 bases between. The germline V gene encodes CDR1 SGHTA and CDR2 FQGNSA. There are 13 residues in the CDR3. The sequencing sample was made of peripheral blood. The chain recombines TRBV7-2 with TRBJ2-7; possible D gene TRBD1, 6 bases. This TCR derives from a man in his sixties or seventies with acute or convalescent COVID-19. The CDR3 spells CASSPDRAYEQYF. CDR3 bases: TGTGCCAGCAGCCCGGACAGAGCCTACGAGCAGTACTTC. The full variable domain, its missing parts supplied by reference TRBV7-2 and TRBJ2-7, is GAGVSQSPSNKVTEKGKDVELRCDPISGHTALYWYRQSLGQGLEFLIYFQGNSAPDKSGLPSDRFSAERTGGSVSTLTIQRTQQEDSAVYLCASSPDRAYEQYFGPGTRLTVT.